This TCR beta chain originates from a study of vaccination and CD4 T cells after COVID-19. Treatment of the sample: roughly 10-day PBMC culture with coronavirus spike peptide pools or control peptides (ViraFEST assay). Expanded clonotypes were found by TCR sequencing after peptide-pool stimulation (ViraFEST). The V and J ends lost 4 bases and 2 bases, in that order; junction bases with no gene match: 3. Germline loops: CDR1 SSHAT, CDR2 FNYEAQ (reference sequence). This CDR3 is built from 17 residues. A remark on this clonotype: Antigen specificity is unknown.

The Oncomine TCR Beta short-read assay sequenced DNA from cultured CD4+ T cells. TCRdb redid the calling of the PCR reads with MiXCR, one entry per CDR3 protein. The sample consists of tens of thousands of distinct CDR3 sequences, roughly two thirds of them appearing once. The TCR was taken from a human donor who received a COVID-19 vaccine. Sequences were derived from CD4+ T cells from blood, cultured in vitro, sampled after SARS-CoV-2 vaccination. V gene TRBV7-7 combines with J gene TRBJ2-3; 16 bases agree with TRBD2. The CDR3 DNA follows: TGTGCCAGCAGCTCCGGGACTAGCGGGGGGGACACAGATACGCAGTATTTT. This sequence encodes CASSSGTSGGDTDTQYF.